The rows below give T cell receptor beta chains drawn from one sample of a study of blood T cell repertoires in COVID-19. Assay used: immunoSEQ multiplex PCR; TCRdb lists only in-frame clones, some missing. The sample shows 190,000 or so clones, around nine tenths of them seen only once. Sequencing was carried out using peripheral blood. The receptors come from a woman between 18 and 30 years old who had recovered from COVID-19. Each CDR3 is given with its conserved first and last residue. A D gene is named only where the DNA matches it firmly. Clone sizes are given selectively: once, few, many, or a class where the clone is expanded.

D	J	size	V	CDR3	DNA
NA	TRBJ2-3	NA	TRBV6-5	CASSYLSGKGTDTQYF	TGTGCCAGCAGTTACCTTAGCGGAAAAGGCACAGATACGCAGTATTTT
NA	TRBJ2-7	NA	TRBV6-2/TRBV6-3	CASSPRSSYEQYF	TGTGCCAGCAGCCCGAGGAGCTCCTACGAGCAGTACTTC
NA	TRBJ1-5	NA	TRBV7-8	CASSLAAISNQPQHF	TGTGCCAGCAGCTTAGCGGCCATAAGCAATCAGCCCCAGCATTTT
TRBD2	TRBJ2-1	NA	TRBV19	CASRDPLAGGINEQFF	TGTGCCAGTAGAGACCCTCTAGCGGGGGGGATAAATGAGCAGTTCTTC
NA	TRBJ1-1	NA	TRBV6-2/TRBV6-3	CASSYSKFGDSRNTEAFF	TGTGCCAGCAGTTACTCGAAGTTCGGGGACTCTCGGAACACTGAAGCTTTCTTT
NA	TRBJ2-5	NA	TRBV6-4	CASSEEGGETQYF	TGTGCCAGCAGTGAGGAGGGTGGAGAGACCCAGTACTTC
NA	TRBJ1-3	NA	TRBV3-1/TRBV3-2	CASSQGLSGNTIYF	TGTGCCAGCAGCCAAGGACTCTCTGGAAACACCATATATTTT
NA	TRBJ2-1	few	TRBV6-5	CASSYPGETTGEQFF	TGTGCCAGCAGTTACCCCGGAGAAACCACGGGTGAGCAGTTCTTC
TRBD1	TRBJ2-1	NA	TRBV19	CASSRTGTGVRVEQFF	TGTGCCAGTAGTAGAACCGGGACAGGGGTCCGGGTTGAGCAGTTCTTC
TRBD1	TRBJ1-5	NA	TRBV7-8	CASSSSGTEHQPQHF	TGTGCCAGCAGCTCCTCCGGGACAGAGCATCAGCCCCAGCATTTT
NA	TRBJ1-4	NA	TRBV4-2	CASSWRRAQTTNEKLFF	TGTGCCAGCAGTTGGCGCAGGGCCCAAACAACTAATGAAAAACTGTTTTTT
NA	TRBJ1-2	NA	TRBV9	CASSVDGRGRDGYTF	TGTGCCAGCAGCGTAGATGGCAGGGGTAGGGATGGCTACACCTTC
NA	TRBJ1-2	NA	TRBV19	CASSIGANYGYTF	TGTGCCAGTAGTATAGGCGCGAACTATGGCTACACCTTC
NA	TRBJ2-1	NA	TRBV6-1	CASSEQGMTGDEQFF	TGTGCCAGCAGTGAGCAGGGGATGACAGGCGATGAGCAGTTCTTC
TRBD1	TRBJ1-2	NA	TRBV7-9	CASSTTRQGVYGYTF	TGTGCCAGCAGCACGACCCGACAGGGGGTCTATGGCTACACCTTC
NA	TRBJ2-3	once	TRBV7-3	CASSPRVTRTDTQYF	TGTGCCAGCAGCCCCCGGGTGACTCGCACAGATACGCAGTATTTT
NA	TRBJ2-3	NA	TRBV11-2	CASSPRLRTDTQYF	TGTGCCAGCAGCCCCCGACTACGCACAGATACGCAGTATTTT
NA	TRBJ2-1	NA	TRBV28	CASSFSGGPPRWNEQFF	TGTGCCAGCAGTTTTTCAGGAGGGCCCCCGCGGTGGAATGAGCAGTTCTTC
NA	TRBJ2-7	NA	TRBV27	CASSLVRGVYEQYF	TGTGCCAGCAGTTTGGTCAGGGGGGTGTACGAGCAGTACTTC
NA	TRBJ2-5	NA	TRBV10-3	CAISEWEEIQETQYF	TGTGCCATCAGTGAATGGGAGGAGATCCAAGAGACCCAGTACTTC
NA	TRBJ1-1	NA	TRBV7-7	CASSPFGSLNTEAFF	TGTGCCAGCAGCCCCTTCGGGAGCTTGAACACTGAAGCTTTCTTT
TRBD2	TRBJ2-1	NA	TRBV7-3	CASSATSGRTYNEQFF	TGTGCCAGCAGCGCCACTAGCGGGAGAACGTACAATGAGCAGTTCTTC
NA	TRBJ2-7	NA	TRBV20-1	CSARQGREQYF	TGCAGTGCTAGACAGGGAAGGGAGCAGTACTTC
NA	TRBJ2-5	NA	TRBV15	CATSRAYAETQYF	TGTGCCACCAGCAGAGCCTATGCGGAGACCCAGTACTTC
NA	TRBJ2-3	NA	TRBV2	CASRSRDTQYF	TGTGCCAGCAGGTCGCGGGATACGCAGTATTTT
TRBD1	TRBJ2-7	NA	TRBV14	CASSRYPRGKSYEQYF	TGTGCCAGCAGCCGTTACCCCAGGGGGAAGTCCTACGAGCAGTACTTC
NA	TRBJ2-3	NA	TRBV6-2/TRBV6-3	CASSDSVFPTDTQYF	TGTGCCAGCAGTGATAGCGTTTTTCCCACAGATACGCAGTATTTT
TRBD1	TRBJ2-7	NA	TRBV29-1	CSVTAGGKPYEQYF	TGCAGCGTTACTGCAGGGGGTAAACCCTACGAGCAGTACTTC
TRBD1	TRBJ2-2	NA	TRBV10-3	CAISESSLRTGNTGELFF	TGTGCCATCAGTGAGTCCAGCCTACGGACAGGGAACACCGGGGAGCTGTTTTTT
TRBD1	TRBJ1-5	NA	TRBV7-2	CASSLGTGFNQPQHF	TGTGCCAGCAGCTTAGGGACAGGATTCAATCAGCCCCAGCATTTT
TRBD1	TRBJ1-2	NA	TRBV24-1	CATSDAGQLGNYGYTF	TGTGCCACCAGTGATGCGGGACAGCTGGGAAACTATGGCTACACCTTC
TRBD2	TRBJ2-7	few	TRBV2	CASSARLAGPKLYEQYF	TGTGCCAGCAGTGCTCGACTAGCGGGGCCGAAACTCTACGAGCAGTACTTC
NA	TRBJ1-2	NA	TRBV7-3	CASSFQGLGGYTF	TGTGCCAGCAGCTTTCAGGGGTTAGGTGGCTACACCTTC
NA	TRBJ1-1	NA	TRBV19	CASEKGDLATEAFF	TGTGCCAGCGAAAAGGGGGACCTTGCCACTGAAGCTTTCTTT
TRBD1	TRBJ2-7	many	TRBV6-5	CASTWTGLYEQYF	TGTGCCAGCACCTGGACAGGGCTCTACGAGCAGTACTTC
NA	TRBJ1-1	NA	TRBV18	CASSPLDSLNTEAFF	TGTGCCAGCTCACCTTTAGACAGTCTTAACACTGAAGCTTTCTTT
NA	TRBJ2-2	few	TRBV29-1	CSGRDKNTGELFF	TGCAGCGGCCGGGACAAGAACACCGGGGAGCTGTTTTTT
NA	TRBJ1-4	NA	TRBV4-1	CASSQPDGEKLFF	TGCGCCAGCAGCCAGCCCGATGGCGAAAAACTGTTTTTT
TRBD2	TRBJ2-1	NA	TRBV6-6	CASSYRRLAGDNEQFF	TGTGCCAGCAGTTACCGCCGACTAGCGGGGGATAATGAGCAGTTCTTC
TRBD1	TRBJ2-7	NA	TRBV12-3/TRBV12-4	CASSLGQFYEQYF	TGTGCCAGCAGTTTGGGACAGTTCTACGAGCAGTACTTC
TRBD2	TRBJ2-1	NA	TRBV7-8	CASSLGTSGTNEQFF	TGTGCCAGCAGCCTCGGGACTAGCGGGACAAATGAGCAGTTCTTC
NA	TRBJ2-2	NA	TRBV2	CASKGLTGELFF	TGTGCCAGCAAGGGACTGACCGGGGAGCTGTTTTTT
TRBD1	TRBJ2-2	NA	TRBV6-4	CASSRDRNTGELFF	TGTGCCAGCAGTAGGGACAGAAACACCGGGGAGCTGTTTTTT
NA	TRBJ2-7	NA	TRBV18	CASSLALEGYEQYF	TGTGCCAGCTCACTGGCCCTTGAGGGTTACGAGCAGTACTTC
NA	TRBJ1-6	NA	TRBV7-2	CASSLNWRYSPLHF	TGTGCCAGCAGCTTAAATTGGAGATATTCACCCCTCCACTTT
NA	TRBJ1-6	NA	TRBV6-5	CASSYPDRDSPLHF	TGTGCCAGCAGTTACCCGGACAGAGATTCACCCCTCCACTTT
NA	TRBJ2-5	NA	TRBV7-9	CASSFKIPRGVPGAAQYF	TGTGCCAGCAGCTTTAAAATACCCCGGGGGGTCCCGGGGGCGGCCCAGTACTTC
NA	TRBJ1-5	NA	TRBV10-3	CAISGGGYADNQPQHF	TGTGCCATCAGTGGGGGGGGCTATGCGGACAATCAGCCCCAGCATTTT
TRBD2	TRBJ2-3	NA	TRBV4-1	CASSFRGLAGGSTDTQYF	TGCGCCAGCAGCTTCCGGGGACTAGCGGGGGGGAGCACAGATACGCAGTATTTT
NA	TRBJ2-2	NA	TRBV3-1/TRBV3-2	CASSRGGGVGTGELFF	TGTGCCAGCAGCCGGGGCGGAGGGGTCGGCACCGGGGAGCTGTTTTTT
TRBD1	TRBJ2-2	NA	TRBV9	CASTKDGQGVRTGELFF	TGTGCCAGCACCAAAGATGGGCAGGGGGTCAGGACCGGGGAGCTGTTTTTT
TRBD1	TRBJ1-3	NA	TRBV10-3	CAISTGTGNAVGGNTIYF	TGTGCCATCAGTACCGGGACAGGGAACGCGGTGGGAGGAAACACCATATATTTT
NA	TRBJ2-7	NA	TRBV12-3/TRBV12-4	CASTYRVSYEQYF	TGTGCCAGCACCTACAGGGTTTCCTACGAGCAGTACTTC
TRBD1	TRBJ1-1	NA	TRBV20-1	CSASDPGTGLVNTEAFF	TGCAGTGCTAGTGACCCCGGGACAGGGTTGGTGAACACTGAAGCTTTCTTT
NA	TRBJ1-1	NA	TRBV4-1	CASSQERHEAFF	TGCGCCAGCAGCCAAGAGCGGCATGAAGCTTTCTTT
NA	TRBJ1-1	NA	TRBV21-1	CASSPSRQDTDTEAFF	TGTGCCAGCAGCCCATCAAGGCAGGATACGGACACTGAAGCTTTCTTT